Below, 16 T cell receptor beta chains from the same sample are listed, as sequenced in a study of Graves' ophthalmopathy and Graves' hyperthyroidism. The authors amplified TCR beta CDR3 regions, and they did so from RNA transcripts for repertoire sequencing. First-round RT-PCR employed HTBI primers, with a second-round multiplex PCR after it. Via MiXCR, TCRdb re-called the multiplex PCR reads, giving one row per CDR3 protein. The table has some 1.1 million distinct CDR3 sequences, about two fifths seen once. The material sequenced was peripheral blood or thyroid tissue (not recorded which). These receptors were taken from an adult man with Graves' hyperthyroidism.

This clonotype was recorded at least ten times. The chain uses TRBV7-2 and TRBJ1-6, with unresolved D. The ends were cut back, 5 bases at V and 7 bases at J, with 12 bases in the middle. Germline values: CDR1 SGHTA, CDR2 FQGNSA. There are 14 residues in the CDR3. The CDR3 sequence is CASSPPLRNSPLHF. DNA of the CDR3: TGTGCCAGCAGCCCTCCACTCCGCAATTCACCCCTCCACTTT.

This clonotype was found many times. CDR3 residues: CSALGQGLSYEQYF. The CDR3 bases are TGCAGTGCTCTAGGACAGGGCCTCTCCTACGAGCAGTACTTC. This chain uses TRBV20-1 with TRBJ2-7, with TRBD1 matching 8 bases. Germline CDR1 reads DFQATT; CDR2 reads SNEGSKA (reference sequence). The CDR3 has 14 amino acids. V lost 5 bases, J lost 0 bases, and 6 bases stayed unmatched.

The rearrangement links TRBV15 to TRBJ1-2; D uncertain. Per germline, CDR1 LNHNV and CDR2 YYDKDF (reference sequence). V gave up 3 bases and J gave up 5 bases, with 10 bases separating them. This CDR3 is built from 13 residues. For the CDR3, the DNA is TGTGCCACCAGCAGCTTAGATGGGTATGGCTACACCTTC. Translated: CATSSLDGYGYTF.

This clonotype showed up just a few times. The J gene is TRBJ1-6, the V gene TRBV14; D is uncertain. Germline CDR1 and CDR2: SGHDN and FVKESK. V dropped 2 bases and J dropped 7 bases, with 15 bases sitting between them. The CDR3 loop spans 16 amino acids. The CDR3 region is CASSQSPGVHNSPLHF. Written as DNA, the CDR3 is TGTGCCAGCAGCCAATCTCCTGGGGTCCACAATTCACCCCTCCACTTT. The complete variable domain, with remaining parts taken from reference TRBV14 and TRBJ1-6, reads EAGVTQFPSHSVIEKGQTVTLRCDPISGHDNLYWYRRVMGKEIKFLLHFVKESKQDESGMPNNRFLAERTGGTYSTLKVQPAELEDSGVYFCASSQSPGVHNSPLHFGNGTRLTVT.

The V and J genes are TRBV11-1 and TRBJ2-7, with a tentative D call TRBD2 (7 bases). V shed 5 bases and J shed 5 bases, with 22 bases lying between them. CDR3 length: 16 amino acids. Germline assignment: CDR1 SGHAT and CDR2 FQDESV (reference sequence). The chain's CDR3 is CASSHAGAQSFHEQYF. CDR3 DNA sequence: TGTGCCAGCAGCCACGCGGGGGCCCAATCTTTCCACGAGCAGTACTTC.

This clonotype appeared many times. As DNA, the CDR3 is TGTGCCAGCACCATTAGCGGGCCTAATCAGCCCCAGCATTTT. Translated, it gives CASTISGPNQPQHF. This chain uses TRBV2 with TRBJ1-5; D is unclear. The CDR3 has 14 residues. Looked up from germline, CDR1 is SNHLY and CDR2 is FYNNEI. With 7 bases removed from V and 4 bases from J, the gap between germline ends came to 14 bases.

This chain joins TRBV6-1 and TRBJ2-7; 9 positions agree with TRBD2. V lost 6 bases to trimming and J lost 4 bases; unmatched junction nucleotides: 10. This CDR3 is 15 amino acids long. From germline, CDR1 is MNHNS and CDR2 SASEGT. Here the CDR3 reads CASRLMTSGWYEQYF. The CDR3 coding sequence is TGTGCCAGCAGGCTGATGACTAGCGGTTGGTACGAGCAGTACTTC.

This clonotype was counted only a few times. This chain connects TRBV29-1 to TRBJ1-1; D gene uncertain. The CDR3 has 12 amino acids. The germline CDR1 and CDR2 sequences are SQVTM and ANQGSEA. The germline V and J ends were trimmed by 7 bases and 6 bases, with 15 bases remaining between them. The CDR3 sequence: CSALGGWPEAFF. CDR3 coding DNA: TGCAGCGCCCTCGGTGGATGGCCTGAAGCTTTCTTT.

This clonotype has just a few counts. This chain uses TRBV14 with TRBJ2-2; maybe TRBD1 (5 bases). This CDR3 region has 17 residues. V was trimmed by 0 bases and J by 1 base, leaving 12 bases between them. CDR1 is SGHDN, CDR2 FVKESK, per germline. The CDR3 nucleotides read TGTGCCAGCAGCCAAGACCTAGGGGCGCAGAACACCGGGGAGCTGTTTTTT. Encoded protein: CASSQDLGAQNTGELFF.

This clonotype was seen many times. In nucleotides, the CDR3 is TGTGCCAGCAGGGGCCGGGCCCCGAACACTGAAGCTTTCTTT. Translated: CASRGRAPNTEAFF. The rearrangement links TRBV6-5 to TRBJ1-1; D gene uncertain. Germline CDR1 reads MNHEY; CDR2 reads SVGAGI. This CDR3 has 14 residues. The ends were cut back, 6 bases at V and 1 base at J, with 12 bases in the middle.

This clonotype has ten or more counts. The rearrangement joins TRBV7-6 to TRBJ1-2; D may be TRBD1 (6 bases). Germline assignment: CDR1 SGHVS and CDR2 FNYEAQ. The length of the CDR3 is 19 residues. With 1 base removed from V and 3 bases from J, the gap between germline ends came to 24 bases. CDR3 sequence reads: CASSLDTGLSPALHYGYTF. The CDR3 coding sequence is TGTGCCAGCAGCTTAGATACAGGGCTCTCCCCCGCTCTCCACTATGGCTACACCTTC.

This clonotype was detected many times. The chain joins TRBV10-3 to TRBJ2-2; unclear D gene. This CDR3 is 14 amino acids long. Per the germline V gene, CDR1 is ENHRY and CDR2 is SYGVKD. V lost 4 bases, J lost 4 bases, and 10 bases lay in between. This chain's CDR3 is CAISVNYLTGELFF. The CDR3 DNA is TGTGCCATCAGTGTAAACTACCTCACCGGGGAGCTGTTTTTT.

This clonotype came up many times. The genes are TRBV20-1 and TRBJ1-6; the match to TRBD1 covers 7 bases. The CDR3 covers 14 residues. Germline CDR1 reads DFQATT; CDR2 reads SNEGSKA (reference sequence). With V trimmed by 5 bases and J by 6 bases, 7 bases remained unmatched. The CDR3 region has the DNA TGCAGTGCTGGACGGGACAGCGCTAATTCACCCCTCCACTTT. Translating it yields CSAGRDSANSPLHF.

This clonotype was seen repeatedly, ten times or more. The J gene is TRBJ2-5, the V gene TRBV29-1; D might be TRBD1 (5 bases). The CDR3 length is 14 residues. Germline loops: CDR1 SQVTM, CDR2 ANQGSEA. The V and J ends lost 0 bases and 4 bases respectively, with 12 bases between them. The DNA for the CDR3 is TGCAGCGTTGAAGATAGTTTTAGGGGAGAGACCCAGTACTTC. Protein sequence: CSVEDSFRGETQYF.

J is TRBJ1-2 and V is TRBV20-1; D gene unclear. The CDR3 loop spans 11 amino acids. V lost 1 base to trimming and J lost 8 bases, with 8 bases between them. CDR1 and CDR2 from the germline V gene are DFQATT and SNEGSKA (reference sequence). This CDR3 reads CSARGQVGYTF. In DNA form, the CDR3 reads TGCAGTGCTAGAGGGCAGGTGGGCTACACCTTC.

Of note for this clonotype: The junction differs from germline at one of its ends, possibly a read error. In DNA form, the CDR3 reads TGTGCCGCATCAACCGGGACAGGGAACTCTGGGGCCAACGTCCTGACTTTC. This gives the protein CAASTGTGNSGANVLTF. V gene TRBV10-2 combines with J gene TRBJ2-6; TRBD1 agrees at 9 bases. CDR3 length equals 17 residues. Germline V CDR1 and CDR2: WSHSY, SAAADI.